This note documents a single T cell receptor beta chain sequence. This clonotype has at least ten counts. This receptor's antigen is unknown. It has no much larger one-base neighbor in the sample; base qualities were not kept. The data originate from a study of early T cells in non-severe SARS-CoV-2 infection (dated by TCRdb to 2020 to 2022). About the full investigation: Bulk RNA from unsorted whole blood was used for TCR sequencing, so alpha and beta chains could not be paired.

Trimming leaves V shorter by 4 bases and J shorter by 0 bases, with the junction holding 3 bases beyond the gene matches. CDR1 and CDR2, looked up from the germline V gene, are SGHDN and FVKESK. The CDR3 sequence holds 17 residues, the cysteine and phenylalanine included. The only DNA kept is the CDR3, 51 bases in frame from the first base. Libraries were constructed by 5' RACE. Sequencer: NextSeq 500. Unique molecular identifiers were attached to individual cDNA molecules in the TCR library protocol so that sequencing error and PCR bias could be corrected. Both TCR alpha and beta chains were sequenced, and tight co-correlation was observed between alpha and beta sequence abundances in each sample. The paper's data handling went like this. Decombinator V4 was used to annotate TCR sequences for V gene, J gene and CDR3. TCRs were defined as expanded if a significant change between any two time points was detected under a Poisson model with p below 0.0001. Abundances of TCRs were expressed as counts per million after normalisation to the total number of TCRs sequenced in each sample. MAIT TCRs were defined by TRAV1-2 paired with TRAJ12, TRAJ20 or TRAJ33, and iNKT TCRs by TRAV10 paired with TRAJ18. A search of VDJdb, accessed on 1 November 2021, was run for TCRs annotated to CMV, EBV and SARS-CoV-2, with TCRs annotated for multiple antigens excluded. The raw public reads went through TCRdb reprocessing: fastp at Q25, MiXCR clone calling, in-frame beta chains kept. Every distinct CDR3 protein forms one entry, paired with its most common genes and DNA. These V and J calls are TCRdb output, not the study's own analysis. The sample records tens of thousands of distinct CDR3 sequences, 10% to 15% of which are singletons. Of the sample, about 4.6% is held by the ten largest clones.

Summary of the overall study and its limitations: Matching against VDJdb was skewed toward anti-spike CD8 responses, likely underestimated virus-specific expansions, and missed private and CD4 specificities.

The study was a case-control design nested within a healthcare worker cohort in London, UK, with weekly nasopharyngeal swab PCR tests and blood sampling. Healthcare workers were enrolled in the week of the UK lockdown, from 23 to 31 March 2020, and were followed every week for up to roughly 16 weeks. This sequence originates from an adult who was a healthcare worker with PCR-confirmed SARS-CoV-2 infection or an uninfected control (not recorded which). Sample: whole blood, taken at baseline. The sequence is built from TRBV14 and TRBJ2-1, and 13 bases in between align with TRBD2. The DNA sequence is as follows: TGTGCCAGCAGCCGGACTAGCGGGGGCTACTCCTACAATGAGCAGTTCTTC. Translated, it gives CASSRTSGGYSYNEQFF.